These 3 T cell receptor beta chains came from one sample sequenced in a study of cytomegalovirus exposure and HLA in healthy donors. The study ran its PCR with 60 Vbeta and 13 Jbeta primers. Sequencing used immunoSEQ multiplex PCR; TCRdb keeps in-frame clones, though not all of them. The repertoire holds about 160,000 clones, with about 81% as singletons. Input material: PBMCs. All receptors derive from a woman between 18 and 29 years old in good health and CMV-seronegative.

This clone was counted only a few times. The rearrangement joins TRBV19 to TRBJ1-4, with TRBD1 identical over 7 bases. This CDR3 spans 14 amino acids. Germline V gives CDR1 LNHDA, CDR2 SQIVND (reference sequence). V lost 7 bases to trimming and J lost 5 bases; unmatched junction nucleotides: 7. CDR3 amino acids: CASTPGQRNEKLFF. The CDR3 DNA follows: TGTGCCAGTACCCCGGGACAGAGGAATGAAAAACTGTTTTTT. Using reference TRBV19 and TRBJ1-4 for the parts outside the CDR3, the full variable domain is DGGITQSPKYLFRKEGQNVTLSCEQNLNHDAMYWYRQDPGQGLRLIYYSQIVNDFQKGDIAEGYSVSREKKESFPLTVTSAQKNPTAFYLCASTPGQRNEKLFFGSGTQLSVL.

This chain uses TRBV6-5 with TRBJ1-1; possibly TRBD1 for D (5 bases). This CDR3 has 16 amino acids. Germline V gives CDR1 MNHEY, CDR2 SVGAGI. Deletions cut 1 base from V and 1 base from J, with 13 bases between. Here the CDR3 DNA reads TGTGCCAGCAGTTACTTCCGTATGGGGCCGAACACTGAAGCTTTCTTT. Translated, it gives CASSYFRMGPNTEAFF.

This clone was detected once. This chain uses TRBV4-1 with TRBJ1-5; a weak D match, TRBD1 (5 bases). The germline V and J ends were trimmed by 0 bases and 2 bases, with 8 bases remaining between them. CDR1 is MGHRA, CDR2 YSYEKL, per germline. The CDR3 contains 15 residues. The CDR3: CASSQDLQGNQPQHF. CDR3 DNA sequence: TGCGCCAGCAGCCAAGATCTACAGGGCAATCAGCCCCAGCATTTT.